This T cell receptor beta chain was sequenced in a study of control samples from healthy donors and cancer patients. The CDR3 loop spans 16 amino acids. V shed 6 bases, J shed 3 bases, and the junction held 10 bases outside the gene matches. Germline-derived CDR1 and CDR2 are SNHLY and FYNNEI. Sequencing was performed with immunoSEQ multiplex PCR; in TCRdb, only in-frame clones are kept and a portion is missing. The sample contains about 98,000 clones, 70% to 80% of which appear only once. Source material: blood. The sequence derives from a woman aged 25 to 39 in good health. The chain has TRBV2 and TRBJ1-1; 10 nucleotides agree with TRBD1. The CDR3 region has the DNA TGTGCCAGCAGCGAGGGACAGGGGAAAGGATACACTGAAGCTTTCTTT. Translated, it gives CASSEGQGKGYTEAFF.